A single sample is the source of the 28 T cell receptor beta chains below, sequenced in a study of T cell changes during pregnancy in multiple sclerosis. Some clones are missing from TCRdb's copy, which holds only in-frame ones; the method was immunoSEQ multiplex PCR. Of 85,000 to 100,000 clones in the sample, 92% were seen once. The sequences come from peripheral blood, collected in the first trimester of pregnancy. The receptors derive from a female donor with multiple sclerosis, enrolled in a pregnancy study.

The chain uses TRBV5-1 and TRBJ2-1; 9 nucleotides agree with TRBD2. The J segment lost 7 bases and the V segment lost 3 bases, leaving 11 bases of the junction unmatched. This CDR3 is 16 amino acids long. Germline lookup yields CDR1 SGHRS and CDR2 YFSETQ. The DNA of the CDR3 is TGCGCCAGCAGCTACGGGAGCGGGAGGACGGGGAATGAGCAGTTCTTC. Amino acid sequence: CASSYGSGRTGNEQFF.

The J gene is TRBJ2-7, the V gene TRBV19, with 8 nucleotides matching TRBD1. CDR3 length: 13 residues. In germline, CDR1 is LNHDA, CDR2 SQIVND (reference sequence). V was pared by 7 bases and J by 4 bases, with 6 bases of the junction left unmatched. The CDR3 bases are TGTGCCAGTAAGCCAGGGGGCGTTTACGAGCAGTACTTC. Protein: CASKPGGVYEQYF.

The chain carries TRBV6-5 and TRBJ2-1; perhaps TRBD2 as D (7 bases). The V gene lost 2 bases and the J gene lost 10 bases, with 15 bases spanning the gap. CDR1 and CDR2 from the germline V gene are MNHEY and SVGAGI. The CDR3 has 14 amino acids. As DNA, the CDR3 is TGTGCCAGCAGTTACCGCGGGGGCCCTTGGGAGCAGTTCTTC. Translated, it gives CASSYRGGPWEQFF.

For the CDR3, the DNA is TGTGCCAGCAGCGGGACAGATGGCACTGAAGCTTTCTTT. Encoded protein: CASSGTDGTEAFF. The rearrangement joins TRBV14 to TRBJ1-1; 7 nucleotides align to TRBD1. CDR3 length: 13 residues. The germline gives CDR1 SGHDN, CDR2 FVKESK. V shed 5 bases and J 4 bases; nucleotides not matched to a gene: 4.

This clone has more than one count but fewer than ten. V and J are TRBV7-9 and TRBJ2-2, with TRBD1 matching 9 bases. The CDR3 length is 16 residues. The V gene's germline CDR1 is SEHNR and CDR2 FQNEAQ (reference sequence). Trimming at V came to 6 bases and at J to 0 bases, leaving 5 bases not matched to a gene. CDR3: CASRRRQGANTGELFF. DNA of the CDR3: TGTGCCAGCAGGCGACGACAGGGGGCGAACACCGGGGAGCTGTTTTTT.

The chain has TRBV27 and TRBJ2-1; 12 bases align to TRBD2. V was clipped by 7 bases and J by 7 bases; unmatched bases: 5. Per germline, CDR1 MNHEY and CDR2 SMNVEV (reference sequence). This CDR3 is 14 amino acids long. CDR3 sequence: CASMWTSGNNEQFF. CDR3 sequence (DNA): TGTGCCAGCATGTGGACTAGCGGGAATAATGAGCAGTTCTTC.

The V and J genes are TRBV27 and TRBJ1-1, with a weak D call TRBD1 (5 bases). Per the germline V gene, CDR1 is MNHEY and CDR2 is SMNVEV (reference sequence). The CDR3 extends over 13 amino acids. Trimming removed 3 bases at V and 10 bases at J, with 15 bases between. The chain's CDR3 is CASSLRAGGVAFF. The CDR3 nucleotides read TGTGCCAGCAGTTTGAGGGCGGGAGGGGTAGCTTTCTTT.

This sequence joins TRBV5-1 and TRBJ2-2, with 8 bases fitting TRBD1. Unmatched junction bases numbered 12, after V lost 5 bases and J lost 6 bases. The CDR3 loop spans 16 amino acids. CDR1 is SGHRS and CDR2 is YFSETQ in the germline V gene. The CDR3: CASRHSGRGRAGELFF. The CDR3 DNA sequence: TGCGCCAGCAGGCATTCGGGCAGGGGGCGCGCCGGGGAGCTGTTTTTT.

The V and J genes are TRBV7-8 and TRBJ2-5; D remains unclear. This CDR3 is built from 14 residues. Germline lookup yields CDR1 SGHVS and CDR2 FQNEAQ. Trimming took off 5 bases at V and 1 base at J, with 11 bases between the two ends. The CDR3 DNA sequence: TGTGCCAGCAGCCCCAGGCCACCCCAAGAGACCCAGTACTTC. This sequence encodes CASSPRPPQETQYF.

The chain has TRBV7-9 and TRBJ2-4; 15 nucleotides match TRBD2. This CDR3 spans 19 amino acids. V shed 4 bases and J 1 base; nucleotides not matched to a gene: 8. Germline V gene data show CDR1 as SEHNR and CDR2 as FQNEAQ (reference sequence). CDR3 region: CASSYQPGTSGRAKNIQYF. The CDR3 region has the DNA TGTGCCAGCAGCTACCAACCCGGGACTAGCGGGAGGGCCAAAAACATTCAGTACTTC.

The V call is TRBV18, the J call TRBJ2-5, with 7 bases that match TRBD2. The germline V gene has CDR1 KGHSH and CDR2 LQKENI. The V and J ends lost 8 bases and 5 bases, in that order; junction bases with no gene match: 11. The CDR3 is 14 amino acids. CDR3 residues: CASQPGLNSETQYF. In DNA, the CDR3 is TGTGCCAGCCAGCCGGGACTAAATTCCGAGACCCAGTACTTC.

This clone appeared a single time. The V and J genes are TRBV27 and TRBJ1-5; a possible D gene is TRBD1 (5 bases). CDR1 is MNHEY, CDR2 SMNVEV, per germline (reference sequence). This CDR3 contains 12 residues. The V end lost 5 bases, the J end lost 7 bases, and 9 bases lay between the germline ends. The CDR3 DNA reads as TGTGCCAGCAGTCCCCGGGGGCAGCCCCAGCATTTT. It codes for CASSPRGQPQHF.

The genes are TRBV28 and TRBJ2-7, with 10 bases lining up with TRBD1. Germline V lookup: CDR1 MDHEN, CDR2 SYDVKM. V was clipped by 3 bases and J by 5 bases; unmatched bases: 10. This CDR3 region has 16 residues. Written as DNA, the CDR3 is TGTGCCAGCAGTTTCGGGACAGGGGCCCAAAGGAACGAGCAGTACTTC. Its translation is CASSFGTGAQRNEQYF.

The rearrangement uses TRBV7-4 and TRBJ2-3; D perhaps matches TRBD2 (5 bases). There are 13 residues in the CDR3. CDR1 SGHVT and CDR2 SQSDAQ come from the germline V gene. The V end lost 5 bases, the J end lost 5 bases, and 11 bases lay between the germline ends. This CDR3 is CASSILGRDTQYF. CDR3 in DNA: TGTGCCAGCAGCATACTAGGAAGAGATACGCAGTATTTT.

This clone was counted between two and nine times. The chain joins TRBV30 to TRBJ1-1; 7 bases align to TRBD1. Germline V gives CDR1 GTSNPN, CDR2 SVGIG (reference sequence). The trim removed 0 bases at V and 1 base at J, leaving 14 bases unmatched. The CDR3 runs to 18 residues. As DNA, the CDR3 is TGTGCCTGGAGTGTCCGGTACAGGGGTAGATTGAGGAACACTGAAGCTTTCTTT. Amino acids: CAWSVRYRGRLRNTEAFF.

This chain links TRBV11-3 with TRBJ2-2; possibly TRBD2 for D (5 bases). Germline values: CDR1 SGHNT, CDR2 YENEEA. The CDR3 spans 14 residues. V lost 1 base to trimming and J lost 4 bases, with 7 bases between them. The CDR3 bases are TGTGCCAGCAGCTTAGCCGCGGGCACCGGGGAGCTGTTTTTT. This gives the protein CASSLAAGTGELFF.

The chain joins TRBV25-1 to TRBJ2-1; 7 nucleotides line up with TRBD1. With 4 bases clipped from V and 7 bases from J, the junction kept 10 bases outside the gene matches. The germline V gene encodes CDR1 MGHDK and CDR2 SYGVNS. The CDR3 runs to 15 residues. The CDR3 region has the DNA TGTGCCAGCAGTGGATCCCAGACAGGGCTGAATGAGCAGTTCTTC. This codes for CASSGSQTGLNEQFF.

The chain has TRBV18 and TRBJ1-2, with TRBD1 matching 9 bases. CDR1 is KGHSH and CDR2 is LQKENI in the germline V gene. The CDR3 consists of 16 residues. V shed 1 base and J 6 bases; nucleotides not matched to a gene: 9. The CDR3 loop reads CASSPRDTGGIDGYTF. The CDR3 coding sequence is TGTGCCAGCTCACCACGCGATACAGGGGGCATCGATGGCTACACCTTC.

V and J are TRBV5-1 and TRBJ1-2; D might be TRBD1 (5 bases). The CDR3 length is 15 residues. CDR1 is SGHRS and CDR2 is YFSETQ in the germline V gene. Trimming left V 0 bases short and J 2 bases short, with 11 bases between. The CDR3 loop reads CASSLAQPGNYGYTF. The CDR3, as DNA: TGCGCCAGCAGCTTGGCCCAGCCAGGGAACTATGGCTACACCTTC.

The rearrangement joins TRBV28 to TRBJ2-5; possible D gene TRBD1, 6 bases. The CDR3 contains 15 residues. Trimming stripped 5 bases from V and 7 bases from J, with 20 bases between. In germline, CDR1 is MDHEN, CDR2 SYDVKM. DNA of the CDR3: TGTGCCAGCAGTCCAAGGACAGAAATAAGAGGGACCCAGTACTTC. Encoded protein: CASSPRTEIRGTQYF.

V gene TRBV4-2 combines with J gene TRBJ2-3; no reliable D call. Per germline, CDR1 LGHNA and CDR2 YNFKEQ. Trimming stripped 3 bases from V and 4 bases from J, with 8 bases between. The CDR3 spans 13 residues. The CDR3 spells CASSQVLADTQYF. DNA of the CDR3: TGTGCCAGCAGCCAGGTCCTAGCAGATACGCAGTATTTT.

The chain carries TRBV5-4 and TRBJ1-2; D uncertain. CDR3 length: 15 residues. V was cut by 0 bases and J by 0 bases, with 9 bases left in between. Germline-derived CDR1 and CDR2 are SGHNT and YYREEE (reference sequence). The CDR3 region is CASSLVPGANYGYTF. CDR3 sequence (DNA): TGTGCCAGCAGCTTGGTGCCGGGAGCTAACTATGGCTACACCTTC.

V and J are TRBV27 and TRBJ1-5; 7 bases are a match to TRBD1. Trimming took 3 bases from V and 4 from J; bases not matched to a gene: 3. This CDR3 comprises 14 residues. The germline V gene encodes CDR1 MNHEY and CDR2 SMNVEV (reference sequence). CDR3 sequence: CASSFQGGNQPQHF. In DNA, the CDR3 is TGTGCCAGCAGTTTCCAGGGGGGTAATCAGCCCCAGCATTTT.

The chain recombines TRBV11-2 with TRBJ2-7, with 7 bases lining up with TRBD2. The ends lost 2 bases at V and 3 bases at J; junction bases unmatched: 1. CDR1 and CDR2 (germline): SGHAT, FQNNGV. CDR3 size: 13 residues. CDR3 nucleotides: TGTGCCAGCAGCTTACTAGCGGTCTACGAGCAGTACTTC. Protein sequence: CASSLLAVYEQYF.

The genes are TRBV21-1 and TRBJ2-7; TRBD1 reflects the table's D call only, with no check against the DNA. TRBV21-1 counts as a pseudogene. The CDR3 totals 16 residues. The CDR3, as DNA: TGTGCCAGCAGCTCACGGGGTGGGACACCGGCCTACGAGCAGTACTTC. This encodes CASSSRGGTPAYEQYF.

V usage is TRBV19 and J usage is TRBJ2-1; TRBD2 agrees at 13 bases. This CDR3 is built from 15 residues. Germline CDR1 and CDR2: LNHDA and SQIVND (reference sequence). Trimming at V came to 9 bases and at J to 6 bases, leaving 8 bases not matched to a gene. The CDR3 DNA is TGTGCCAGCGAGGGGGGACTAGCGGGGTCCAATGAGCAGTTCTTC. This translates into CASEGGLAGSNEQFF.

The J gene is TRBJ1-1, the V gene TRBV6-5, with D perhaps matching TRBD1 (6 bases). CDR3 length: 14 residues. V was cut by 7 bases and J by 5 bases, with 17 bases left in between. From germline, CDR1 is MNHEY and CDR2 SVGAGI. CDR3 amino acids: CASTAQGGTTEAFF. The CDR3 DNA reads as TGTGCCAGCACTGCACAGGGTGGGACAACTGAAGCTTTCTTT.

The rearrangement links TRBV5-4 to TRBJ2-7; 10 bases align to TRBD1. J gave up 0 bases and V 2 bases, and 5 bases lay outside the gene matches. The V gene's germline CDR1 is SGHNT and CDR2 YYREEE (reference sequence). This CDR3 spans 16 amino acids. The CDR3 sequence: CASSFPGTGASYEQYF. CDR3 bases: TGTGCCAGCAGCTTTCCCGGGACAGGGGCCTCCTACGAGCAGTACTTC.